The 3 T cell receptor beta chains below were found in one sample sequenced in a study of T cells in Graves' hyperthyroidism and ophthalmopathy. Amplified TCR beta CDR3 regions derived from RNA transcripts. A set of HTBI primers served as the primers for a first-round RT-PCR of the TCR CDR3. TCRdb itself ran the multiplex PCR reads through MiXCR, one entry per CDR3 protein. This table has fewer than 350,000 distinct CDR3 sequences, 15% to 20% appearing once. The sequenced material came from blood. These receptors were collected from a woman in her 40s with Graves' ophthalmopathy.

The rearrangement links TRBV6-1 to TRBJ2-4; TRBD2 aligns across 13 bases. Losses at the gene ends were 4 bases for V and 0 bases for J; bases not matched to a gene: 6. The CDR3 extends over 18 amino acids. Germline V gene sequence: CDR1 MNHNS, CDR2 SASEGT. The CDR3 nucleotides read TGTGCCAGCAGTGCCGGGACTAGCGGGAACCCAGCCAAAAACATTCAGTACTTC. It specifies CASSAGTSGNPAKNIQYF.

This clonotype was found many times. The CDR3 nucleotides read TGTGCCACCAGCAGAGATCGGGGGGGGGCGGAGACCCAGTACTTC. Its protein is CATSRDRGGAETQYF. This chain links TRBV15 with TRBJ2-5; 8 nucleotides agree with TRBD2. After removal of 0 bases from V and 5 bases from J, the junction contained 5 bases not matched to a gene. The CDR3 consists of 15 residues. Germline CDR1 is LNHNV and CDR2 is YYDKDF (reference sequence).

This clonotype was seen only a few times. The chain uses TRBV4-1 and TRBJ1-3; D gene uncertain. Germline V CDR1 and CDR2: MGHRA, YSYEKL. CDR3 size: 15 residues. V was trimmed by 4 bases and J by 0 bases, leaving 10 bases between them. CDR3 nucleotides: TGCGCCAGCAGCCTCGACTTCAGCTCTGGAAACACCATATATTTT. Protein product: CASSLDFSSGNTIYF.